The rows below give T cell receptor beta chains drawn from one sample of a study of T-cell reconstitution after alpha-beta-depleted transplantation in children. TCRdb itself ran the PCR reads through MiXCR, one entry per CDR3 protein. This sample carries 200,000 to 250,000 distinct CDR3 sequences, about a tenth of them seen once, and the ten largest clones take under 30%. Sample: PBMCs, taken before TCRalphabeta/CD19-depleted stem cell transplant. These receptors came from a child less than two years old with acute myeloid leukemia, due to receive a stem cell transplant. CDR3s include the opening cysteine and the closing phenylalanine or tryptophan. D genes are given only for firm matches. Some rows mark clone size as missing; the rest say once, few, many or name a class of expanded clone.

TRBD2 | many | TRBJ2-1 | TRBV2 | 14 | CASSERSGRGEQFF | TGTGCCAGCAGTGAAAGGAGCGGGAGGGGGGAGCAGTTCTTC
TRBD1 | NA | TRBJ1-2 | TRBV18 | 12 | CASSPPGGSYTF | TGTGCCAGCTCACCGCCAGGGGGAAGCTACACCTTC
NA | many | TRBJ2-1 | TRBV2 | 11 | CASSGTVEMFF | TGTGCCAGCAGTGGGACTGTCGAGATGTTCTTC
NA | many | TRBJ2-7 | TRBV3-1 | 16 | CASSRGAPPTRYEQYF | TGTGCCAGCAGCCGTGGGGCTCCCCCAACTCGCTACGAGCAGTACTTC
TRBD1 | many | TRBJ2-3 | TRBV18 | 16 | CASSSLDRGLGDTQYF | TGTGCCAGCTCATCCTTGGACAGGGGGCTTGGAGATACGCAGTATTTT
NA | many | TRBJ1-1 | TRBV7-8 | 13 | CATRATADTEAFF | TGTGCCACAAGAGCTACAGCCGACACTGAAGCTTTCTTT
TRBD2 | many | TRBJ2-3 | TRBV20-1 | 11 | CSAYTSETQYF | TGCAGTGCTTACACTAGCGAAACGCAGTATTTT
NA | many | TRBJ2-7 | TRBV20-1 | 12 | CSARAGSDEQYF | TGCAGTGCTAGAGCGGGGAGCGACGAGCAGTACTTC
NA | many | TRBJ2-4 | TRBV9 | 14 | CASSVNGGKNIQYF | TGTGCCAGCAGCGTAAATGGGGGCAAAAACATTCAGTACTTC
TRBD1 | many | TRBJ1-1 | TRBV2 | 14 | CASKEGAVNTEAFF | TGTGCCAGCAAGGAGGGGGCCGTGAACACTGAAGCTTTCTTT
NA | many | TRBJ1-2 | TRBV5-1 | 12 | CASSLEKGGYTF | TGCGCCAGCAGCTTGGAAAAGGGTGGCTACACCTTC
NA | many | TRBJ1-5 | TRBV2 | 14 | CASSTREGNQPQHF | TGTGCCAGCAGCACAAGGGAGGGTAATCAGCCCCAGCATTTT
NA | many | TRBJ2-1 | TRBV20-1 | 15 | CSARDHSRPNNEQFF | TGCAGTGCTAGAGACCATTCAAGGCCGAACAATGAGCAGTTCTTC
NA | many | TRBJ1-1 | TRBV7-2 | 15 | CASSLALSYSTEAFF | TGTGCCAGCAGCTTAGCGCTTTCGTATTCCACTGAAGCTTTCTTT
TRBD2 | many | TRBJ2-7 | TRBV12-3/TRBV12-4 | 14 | CASRLGLATYEQYF | TGTGCCAGCAGACTGGGACTAGCGACCTACGAGCAGTACTTC
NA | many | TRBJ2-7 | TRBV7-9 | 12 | CASSLGNAEQYF | TGTGCCAGCAGCTTAGGGAATGCCGAGCAGTACTTC
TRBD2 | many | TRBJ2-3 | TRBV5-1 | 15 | CASSPVAGGTDTQYF | TGCGCCAGCAGCCCCGTAGCGGGGGGGACAGATACGCAGTATTTT
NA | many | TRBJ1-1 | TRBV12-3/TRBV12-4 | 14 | CASSTSSVFTEAFF | TGTGCCAGCAGCACGTCCTCAGTATTCACTGAAGCTTTCTTT
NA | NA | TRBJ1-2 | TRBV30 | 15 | CAWSSEVGQIRGYTF | TGTGCCTGGAGTTCAGAGGTGGGACAAATAAGAGGCTACACCTTC
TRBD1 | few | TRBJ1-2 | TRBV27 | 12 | CASRTGASGYTF | TGTGCCAGCAGGACAGGGGCGAGTGGCTACACCTTC
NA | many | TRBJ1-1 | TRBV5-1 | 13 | CASSLLRRTEAFF | TGCGCCAGCAGCCTACTAAGGCGCACTGAAGCTTTCTTT
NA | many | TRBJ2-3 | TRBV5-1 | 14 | CASSYSASTDTQYF | TGCGCCAGCAGCTACAGTGCTAGCACAGATACGCAGTATTTT
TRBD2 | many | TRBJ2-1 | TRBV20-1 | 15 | CSARVLAGTYNEQFF | TGCAGTGCTAGAGTCCTAGCGGGGACCTACAATGAGCAGTTCTTC
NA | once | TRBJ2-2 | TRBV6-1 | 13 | CASRAGNTGELFF | TGTGCCAGCAGGGCCGGGAACACCGGGGAGCTGTTTTTT
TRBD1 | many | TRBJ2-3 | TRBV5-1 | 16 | CASSLNRDSKTDTQYF | TGCGCCAGCAGCTTAAACCGGGACAGTAAAACAGATACGCAGTATTTT
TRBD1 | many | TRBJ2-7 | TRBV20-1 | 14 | CSANTGQFSYEQYF | TGCAGTGCTAACACGGGACAGTTCTCCTACGAGCAGTACTTC